This T cell receptor (beta chain) was sequenced during a study of blood T cell repertoires in COVID-19. TCRdb keeps only in-frame clones here, not all; method: immunoSEQ multiplex PCR. The data contain 88,000 or so clones, 86% of them singletons. Material for sequencing was peripheral blood. The clonotype originates from a man in his sixties with acute or convalescent COVID-19.

CDR3 in amino acids: CASSFTGGTEAFF. The CDR3 coding sequence is TGTGCCAGCAGCTTCACAGGGGGCACTGAAGCTTTCTTT. The chain recombines TRBV7-8 with TRBJ1-1; TRBD1 matches at 8 bases. CDR1 and CDR2 from the germline V gene are SGHVS and FQNEAQ. Unmatched junction bases numbered 1, after V lost 3 bases and J lost 4 bases. The CDR3 runs to 13 residues. The full variable domain, completed using reference TRBV7-8 and TRBJ1-1, is GAGVSQSPRYKVAKRGQDVALRCDPISGHVSLFWYQQALGQGPEFLTYFQNEAQLDKSGLPSDRFFAERPEGSVSTLKIQRTQQEDSAVYLCASSFTGGTEAFFGQGTRLTVV.